The source of this T cell receptor (beta chain) is a study of Graves' ophthalmopathy and Graves' hyperthyroidism. Study results and limitations: Ophthalmopathy versus stable hyperthyroidism: 13-signature model gave around 90% sensitivity, 81.08% specificity.

CDR3 regions of TCR beta were amplified from RNA transcripts. First-round RT-PCR relied on HTBI primers, and a second-round multiplex PCR came next. In TCRdb, the multiplex PCR reads were re-called with MiXCR into one record per CDR3 protein. There are about 370,000 distinct CDR3 sequences in the sample; about 18% occur only once, and 2.4% lies in the top ten. The V segment lost 5 bases and the J segment 8 bases; nucleotides outside the gene matches: 9. CDR3 size: 14 residues. CDR1 is SNHLY, CDR2 FYNNEI, per germline. This clonotype was seen repeatedly, ten times or more. Its antigen remains unknown. PBMCs originated in roughly 9.3 ml of fresh peripheral blood.

The sample comprised peripheral blood. The TCR sequence derives from an adult woman with stable Graves' hyperthyroidism. The chain combines TRBV2 with TRBJ1-3; the match to TRBD1 covers 7 bases. CDR3 protein: CASSRRGRGDTIYF. The CDR3 DNA sequence: TGTGCCAGCAGTCGAAGGGGGCGCGGAGACACCATATATTTT.